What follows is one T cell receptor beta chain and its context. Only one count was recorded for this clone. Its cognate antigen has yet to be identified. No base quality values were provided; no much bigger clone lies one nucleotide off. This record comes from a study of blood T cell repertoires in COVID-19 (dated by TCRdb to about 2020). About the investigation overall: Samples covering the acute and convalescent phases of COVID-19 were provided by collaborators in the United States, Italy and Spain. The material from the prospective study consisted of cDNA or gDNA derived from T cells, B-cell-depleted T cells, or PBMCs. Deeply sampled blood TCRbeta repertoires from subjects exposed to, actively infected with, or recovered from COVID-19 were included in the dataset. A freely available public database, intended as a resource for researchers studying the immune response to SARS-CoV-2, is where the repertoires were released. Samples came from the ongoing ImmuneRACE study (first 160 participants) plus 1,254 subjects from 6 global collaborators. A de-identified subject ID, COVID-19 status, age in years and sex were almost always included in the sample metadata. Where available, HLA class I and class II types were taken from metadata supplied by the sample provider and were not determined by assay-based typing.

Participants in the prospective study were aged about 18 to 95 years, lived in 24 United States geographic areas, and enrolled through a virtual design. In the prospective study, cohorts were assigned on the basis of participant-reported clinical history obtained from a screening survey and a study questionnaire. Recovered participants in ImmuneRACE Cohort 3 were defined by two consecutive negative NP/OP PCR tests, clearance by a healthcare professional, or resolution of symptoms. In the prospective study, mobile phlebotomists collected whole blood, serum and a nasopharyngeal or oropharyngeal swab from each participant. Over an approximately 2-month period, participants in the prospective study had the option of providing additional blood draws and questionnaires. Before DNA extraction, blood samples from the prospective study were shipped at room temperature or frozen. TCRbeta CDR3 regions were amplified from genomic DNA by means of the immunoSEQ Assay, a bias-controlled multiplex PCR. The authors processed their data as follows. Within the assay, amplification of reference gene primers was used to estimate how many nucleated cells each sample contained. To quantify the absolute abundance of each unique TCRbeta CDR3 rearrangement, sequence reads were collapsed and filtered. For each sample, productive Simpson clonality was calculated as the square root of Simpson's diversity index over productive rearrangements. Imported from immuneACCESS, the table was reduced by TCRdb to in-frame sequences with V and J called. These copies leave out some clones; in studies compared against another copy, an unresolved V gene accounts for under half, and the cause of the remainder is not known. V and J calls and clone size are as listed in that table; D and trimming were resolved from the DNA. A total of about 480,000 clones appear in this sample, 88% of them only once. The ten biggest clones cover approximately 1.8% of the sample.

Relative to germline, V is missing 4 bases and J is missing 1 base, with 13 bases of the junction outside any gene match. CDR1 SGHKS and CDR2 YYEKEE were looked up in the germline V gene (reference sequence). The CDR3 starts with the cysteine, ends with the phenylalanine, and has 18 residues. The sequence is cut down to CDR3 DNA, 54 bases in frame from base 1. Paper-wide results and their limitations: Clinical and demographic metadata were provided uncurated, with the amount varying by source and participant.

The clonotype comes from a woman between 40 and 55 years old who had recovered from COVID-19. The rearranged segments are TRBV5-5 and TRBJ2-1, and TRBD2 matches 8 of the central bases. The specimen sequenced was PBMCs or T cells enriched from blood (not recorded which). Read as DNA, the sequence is TGTGCCAGCAGCGTGGTAGTCCCGGGACTAGGTTCCTACAATGAGCAGTTCTTC. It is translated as CASSVVVPGLGSYNEQFF.